The clone carrying this T cell receptor beta chain has just a few counts. The target antigen is unknown. The record originates from a study of T-cell memory formation after mild COVID-19. Study observations and caveats: Researchers could not confirm that second-wave clones peaking on day 37 targeted SARS-CoV-2.

TCRdb redid the calling of the 5' RACE reads with MiXCR, one entry per CDR3 protein. The sample has 250,000 to 350,000 distinct CDR3 sequences; roughly a fifth are singletons. V was cut by 6 bases and J by 5 bases, with 10 bases left in between. The CDR3 loop spans 12 amino acids. The germline V gene has CDR1 SNHLY and CDR2 FYNNEI. The rearrangement links TRBV2 to TRBJ2-5; D not resolved. The receptor was derived from a man between 18 and 35 years old who had mild COVID-19 (a few samples of this study predate the infection). Cell type and time point are not known. Sequencing input: PBMCs or a T cell subset sorted from them (not recorded which). CDR3 DNA sequence: TGTGCCAGCAGGGGAAATCCGGAGACCCAGTACTTC. As protein: CASRGNPETQYF.